Listed below are T cell receptor beta chains from one sample, sequenced in a study of blood T cell repertoires in COVID-19. Data came from immunoSEQ multiplex PCR; TCRdb stores just in-frame clones and leaves some out. This table holds 240,000 or so clones, about 85% found once. The sample consisted of peripheral blood. These receptors all come from a man between 60 and 70 years old who had recovered from COVID-19. The conserved cysteine and the conserved F or W are not part of the CDR3 here. The order of the fields is V gene, CDR3 length, CDR3 protein.

TRBV27 | 14 | ASSPVSGQGGYGYT
TRBV28 | 11 | ASRGQGGNTIY
TRBV24-1 | 13 | ATSVSSGGYNEQF
TRBV3-1/TRBV3-2 | 11 | ASSPDSYTEAF
TRBV12-3/TRBV12-4 | 10 | ASSLPGNEQY
TRBV3-1/TRBV3-2 | 13 | ASSQVRTGVEKLF
TRBV3-1/TRBV3-2 | 12 | ASSFQGANSPLH
TRBV5-6 | 12 | ASSLPSGEDTQY
TRBV6-5 | 10 | ASRVGVEPQH
TRBV19 | 14 | ASSQVTGLSGNTIY
TRBV18 | 15 | ASSPRTQGASTGELF
TRBV13 | 14 | ASSPTLAGGADTQY
TRBV27 | 13 | ASSLSTGTPGGYT
TRBV5-1 | 11 | ASSLVQGTPLH
TRBV2 | 11 | ASKGDRITEAF
TRBV7-8 | 12 | ASSWRGSNQPQH
TRBV9 | 14 | ASSVRRGGRTGELF
TRBV5-4 | 14 | ASSSRDRGRGYGYT
TRBV27 | 10 | ASSSIEHTQY
TRBV11-2 | 16 | ASSLVGSAGGRRNIQY
TRBV21-1 | 12 | ASIPVDNQETQY
TRBV15 | 16 | ATSTDSKGGGTYNEQF
TRBV27 | 16 | ASSLSKGGGTHTDTQY
TRBV18 | 14 | ASSTAWSGGADTQY
TRBV12-3/TRBV12-4 | 9 | ASSSYYEQY
TRBV19 | 12 | ASSITGDNYGYT
TRBV18 | 11 | ASLQGRNTEAF
TRBV28 | 15 | ASSPGTGGTGANVLT
TRBV19 | 12 | ASRNDRSSYEQY
TRBV5-1 | 11 | ASSLSRDSKAF
TRBV6-5 | 12 | ASSYGSQGTEAF
TRBV19 | 16 | ASRMVLAGGPSGNTIY